A single sample is the source of the 22 T cell receptor beta chains below, sequenced in a study of blood T cell repertoires in COVID-19. Clones were read by immunoSEQ multiplex PCR, and TCRdb kept only the in-frame ones, dropping some. The table has around 150,000 clones, around 84% seen once; the top ten hold 3.3%. The sample consisted of peripheral blood. The receptor set was obtained from a human donor with acute or convalescent COVID-19. The donor label of this sample is uncertain.

As to this clone: This sample includes further DNA sequences coding for the same CDR3. The chain joins TRBV27 to TRBJ1-5; D unclear. The V end lost 3 bases, the J end lost 4 bases, and 7 bases lay between the germline ends. Germline values: CDR1 MNHEY, CDR2 SMNVEV (reference sequence). The CDR3 has 13 amino acids. CDR3 loop: CASSLTRNQPQHF. Written as DNA, the CDR3 is TGTGCCAGCAGTTTGACAAGAAATCAGCCCCAGCATTTT.

This rearrangement joins TRBV9 to TRBJ1-2; the D is unclear. Trimming cost V 2 bases and J 7 bases, with 12 bases left between them. The CDR3 contains 13 residues. Germline V gene lookup returns CDR1 SGDLS and CDR2 YYNGEE. CDR3 region: CASSVMEGGGYTF. CDR3 coding DNA: TGTGCCAGCAGCGTCATGGAGGGCGGTGGCTACACCTTC.

The chain uses TRBV2 and TRBJ2-7; 7 positions agree with TRBD1. This CDR3 comprises 11 residues. Germline V gives CDR1 SNHLY, CDR2 FYNNEI. The V gene end was trimmed by 2 bases and the J gene end by 12 bases; junction bases not matched to a gene: 4. The CDR3 DNA reads TGTGCCAGCAGTGAAAGAGGGGGCCCGTACTTC. Amino acid sequence: CASSERGGPYF. Based on the CDR3 plus reference TRBV2 and TRBJ2-7, the full variable domain is EPEVTQTPSHQVTQMGQEVILRCVPISNHLYFYWYRQILGQKVEFLVSFYNNEISEKSEIFDDQFSVERPDGSNFTLKIRSTKLEDSAMYFCASSERGGPYFGPGTRLTVT.

This clone has just a few counts. The chain links TRBV30 to TRBJ1-5; possible D gene TRBD1, 6 bases. The CDR3 is 15 amino acids. Trimming shortened V by 3 bases and J by 3 bases, and 15 bases separated the two germline ends. In germline, CDR1 is GTSNPN, CDR2 SVGIG (reference sequence). The CDR3 nucleotides are TGTGCCTGGAGGACCGGACAGAATTACAATCAGCCCCAGCATTTT. Translated, it gives CAWRTGQNYNQPQHF.

The genes are TRBV5-5 and TRBJ1-5, with D possibly being TRBD1 (5 bases). Germline V gives CDR1 SGHKS, CDR2 YYEKEE (reference sequence). V lost 1 base and J 7 bases, leaving 12 bases between the germline ends. This CDR3 spans 14 amino acids. This CDR3 reads CASSLNVDRQPQHF. The CDR3 DNA reads as TGTGCCAGCAGCTTGAACGTAGACAGACAGCCCCAGCATTTT.

The chain links TRBV7-9 to TRBJ2-7; 8 positions agree with TRBD1. Germline CDR1 SEHNR, CDR2 FQNEAQ (reference sequence). The J segment lost 2 bases and the V segment lost 5 bases, leaving 8 bases of the junction unmatched. CDR3 length equals 15 residues. The CDR3 reads CASSLRGRETYEQYF. The CDR3, as DNA: TGTGCCAGCAGCCTCAGGGGGCGCGAAACCTACGAGCAGTACTTC.

The chain carries TRBV11-3 and TRBJ2-3; TRBD2 is a possible D gene (5 bases). Germline CDR1 and CDR2: SGHNT and YENEEA. V lost 7 bases and J lost 2, with 16 bases in between. The CDR3 has 15 amino acids. The CDR3 DNA is TGTGCCAGCACCAGAGGGTCGAGGGCCACAGATACGCAGTATTTT. Its translation is CASTRGSRATDTQYF.

The gene calls are TRBV29-1 and TRBJ2-3, with 8 bases fitting TRBD2. Germline values: CDR1 SQVTM, CDR2 ANQGSEA. The length of the CDR3 is 14 residues. Trimming cost V 7 bases and J 1 base; bases outside gene matches: 7. The CDR3 loop is CSGASGSGTDTQYF. The CDR3 DNA is TGCAGCGGCGCTAGCGGGTCGGGCACAGATACGCAGTATTTT.

The V gene is TRBV7-2, the J gene TRBJ2-6; 9 bases align to TRBD1. Germline V gene data show CDR1 as SGHTA and CDR2 as FQGNSA. The V and J ends lost 3 bases and 12 bases, in that order; junction bases with no gene match: 3. The CDR3 extends over 13 amino acids. The CDR3 DNA sequence: TGTGCCAGCAGCTTGGGACAGGGTACCGTCCTGACTTTC. It encodes CASSLGQGTVLTF.

The V call is TRBV7-3, the J call TRBJ1-2, with TRBD1 matching 8 bases. The CDR3 runs 14 residues. Trimming cost V 2 bases and J 5 bases; bases outside gene matches: 4. CDR1 and CDR2 (germline): SGHTA, FQGTGA. As DNA, the CDR3 is TGTGCCAGCAGCTTAGGAGACAGGGGTTATGGCTACACCTTC. It codes for CASSLGDRGYGYTF.

The V gene is TRBV11-2, the J gene TRBJ1-4; 8 positions match TRBD1. Germline V lookup: CDR1 SGHAT, CDR2 FQNNGV. The CDR3 runs to 15 residues. Trimming took 5 bases from V and 6 from J; bases not matched to a gene: 8. The CDR3 sequence: CASSLGGQGYEKLFF. The CDR3 bases are TGTGCCAGCAGCCTCGGAGGACAGGGCTATGAAAAACTGTTTTTT.

This chain uses TRBV7-9 with TRBJ1-5, with a tentative D call TRBD1 (5 bases). The CDR3 has 17 residues. V lost 4 bases to trimming and J lost 6 bases, with 22 bases between them. From germline, CDR1 is SEHNR and CDR2 FQNEAQ (reference sequence). The CDR3 DNA is TGTGCCAGCAGCTCATCGGGGGGGAACCAGGGATCTCAGCCCCAGCATTTT. Translated, it gives CASSSSGGNQGSQPQHF.

The chain joins TRBV4-1 to TRBJ1-1; unclear D gene. Germline loops: CDR1 MGHRA, CDR2 YSYEKL. The V end lost 4 bases, the J end lost 6 bases, and 18 bases lay between the germline ends. This CDR3 comprises 15 residues. CDR3 residues: CASSPESGSLPEAFF. CDR3 sequence (DNA): TGCGCCAGCAGCCCAGAATCGGGGTCCCTGCCTGAAGCTTTCTTT.

The chain is built from TRBV27 and TRBJ2-6; TRBD1 might be the D (6 bases). Trimming shortened V by 6 bases and J by 0 bases, and 12 bases separated the two germline ends. CDR3 length: 16 amino acids. The germline V gene has CDR1 MNHEY and CDR2 SMNVEV (reference sequence). Here the CDR3 DNA reads TGTGCCAGCAGGTCCTACAGGGACTCTGGGGCCAACGTCCTGACTTTC. Amino acids: CASRSYRDSGANVLTF.

The genes are TRBV7-9 and TRBJ1-5; a weak D match, TRBD1 (6 bases). Germline loops: CDR1 SEHNR, CDR2 FQNEAQ (reference sequence). This CDR3 spans 15 amino acids. Trimming stripped 5 bases from V and 5 bases from J, with 16 bases between. The CDR3 loop is CASSSQQGRDQPQHF. In DNA, the CDR3 is TGTGCCAGCAGCAGCCAACAGGGTAGGGATCAGCCCCAGCATTTT.

The V call is TRBV28, the J call TRBJ1-1; the D gene is possibly TRBD1 (6 bases). This CDR3 is built from 13 residues. Germline V gene sequence: CDR1 MDHEN, CDR2 SYDVKM. Trimming left V 8 bases short and J 1 base short, with 11 bases between. This CDR3 is CASQDRRNTEAFF. CDR3 nucleotide sequence: TGTGCCAGCCAAGACAGGCGGAACACTGAAGCTTTCTTT.

The chain combines TRBV3-1 (or the pseudogene TRBV3-2) with TRBJ1-2; 7 bases are a match to TRBD1. CDR3 length equals 16 residues. V was pared by 3 bases and J by 7 bases, with 14 bases of the junction left unmatched. Per the germline V gene, CDR1 is LGHDT and CDR2 is YNNKEL (reference sequence). The CDR3, as DNA: TGTGCCAGCAGCCACTATCTGGGGAAGGGGGCGTTTGGCTACACCTTC. It yields the protein CASSHYLGKGAFGYTF.

This chain uses TRBV25-1 with TRBJ2-7; D is perhaps TRBD1 (5 bases). CDR3 length equals 17 residues. With 0 bases removed from V and 3 bases from J, the gap between germline ends came to 18 bases. CDR1 MGHDK and CDR2 SYGVNS come from the germline V gene. The CDR3 DNA follows: TGTGCCAGCAGTGAATATAAGGGGTCCTCCATAAACTACGAGCAGTACTTC. Translated, it gives CASSEYKGSSINYEQYF.

This chain links TRBV19 with TRBJ1-1; 7 nucleotides agree with TRBD1. Germline-derived CDR1 and CDR2 are LNHDA and SQIVND (reference sequence). This CDR3 comprises 14 residues. J lost 1 base, V lost 3 bases, and 2 bases had no gene match. Here the CDR3 reads CASSIRQGNTEAFF. The CDR3 DNA is TGTGCCAGTAGTATTAGACAGGGGAACACTGAAGCTTTCTTT.

J is TRBJ1-1 and V is TRBV28; D is undetermined. The length of the CDR3 is 13 residues. Trimming took off 3 bases at V and 4 bases at J, with 9 bases between the two ends. Per germline, CDR1 MDHEN and CDR2 SYDVKM. The CDR3: CASSFRGLTEAFF. CDR3 nucleotide sequence: TGTGCCAGCAGTTTTCGAGGGCTCACTGAAGCTTTCTTT.

This clone occurred once. The chain recombines TRBV27 with TRBJ1-6, with TRBD1 matching 9 bases. V shed 1 base and J 6 bases; nucleotides not matched to a gene: 1. The CDR3 loop spans 15 amino acids. The V gene's germline CDR1 is MNHEY and CDR2 SMNVEV (reference sequence). This CDR3 reads CASSLWGQGNSPLHF. As DNA, the CDR3 is TGTGCCAGCAGTTTATGGGGACAGGGTAATTCACCCCTCCACTTT.

The rearrangement joins TRBV6-5 to TRBJ1-1; D is unresolved. The CDR3 spans 12 residues. Germline V CDR1 and CDR2: MNHEY, SVGAGI. Trimming took off 5 bases at V and 4 bases at J, with 8 bases between the two ends. The chain's CDR3 is CASSPPGTEAFF. The CDR3 DNA reads as TGTGCCAGCAGTCCCCCGGGCACTGAAGCTTTCTTT.